The rows below give T cell receptor beta chains drawn from one sample of a study of neurological immune-mediated disorders. Each CDR3 protein gets one entry after TCRdb re-called the 5' RACE reads with MiXCR. In the table there are roughly 61,000 distinct CDR3 sequences, around 24% of which are singletons. The sample taken for sequencing was PBMCs. The receptors derive from a man aged 60 to 69 with HTLV-1-associated myelopathy (HAM/TSP). CDR3s include the opening cysteine and the closing phenylalanine or tryptophan. A D gene is named only where the DNA matches it firmly. Clone size appears in some rows only: once, few, many, or a class for an expanded clone.

V	J	size	D	DNA	CDR3
TRBV6-6	TRBJ2-6	many	TRBD2	TGTGCCAGCAGTCCTTCAGTACTAGCGGGAGTAGCTGGGGCCAACGTCCTGACTTTC	CASSPSVLAGVAGANVLTF
TRBV5-4	TRBJ1-1	many	-	TGTGCCAGCAGCTGGGGCCGGGGTGATACTGAAGCTTTCTTT	CASSWGRGDTEAFF
TRBV6-2/TRBV6-3	TRBJ2-1	-	-	TGTGCCAGCAGTTACGCACCACCGGGGTCGCAGTTATTC	CASSYAPPGSQLF
TRBV12-3/TRBV12-4	TRBJ1-6	many	TRBD1	TGTGCCAGCAGTTCAGGGGGAAATAATTCACCCCTCCACTTT	CASSSGGNNSPLHF
TRBV28	TRBJ2-1	many	TRBD2	TGTGCCAGCAGTTTAGGGGCTAGCGGATTAAGCTCCTACAATGAGCAGTTCTTC	CASSLGASGLSSYNEQFF
TRBV28	TRBJ2-1	many	-	TGTGCCAGCAGTAGGGCTGTTGACCAGTTCTTC	CASSRAVDQFF
TRBV19	TRBJ2-7	many	-	TGTGCCAGTAGCACCACTAACTCCTACGAGCAGTACTTC	CASSTTNSYEQYF
TRBV9	TRBJ2-1	-	-	TGTGCCAGCAGCGGGAGAGTGGGTGAGCAGTTCTTC	CASSGRVGEQFF
TRBV5-1	TRBJ2-1	-	TRBD2	TGCGCCAGCAGATCCGGGACTAGCGCCCGTGAGCAGTTCTTC	CASRSGTSAREQFF
TRBV6-2/TRBV6-3	TRBJ2-6	many	-	TGTGCCAGCAGTTACTCACGCGGGCTCTCTGGGGCCAACGTCCTGACTTTC	CASSYSRGLSGANVLTF
TRBV7-9	TRBJ2-5	many	-	TGTGCCAGCAGCGTGGCGCTAGCGAGTACAGAGACCCAGTACTTC	CASSVALASTETQYF
TRBV9	TRBJ2-7	many	TRBD2	TGTGCCAGCAGCGTAAGCGCCTTGGGCGGGAGTATCTACGAGCAGTACTTC	CASSVSALGGSIYEQYF
TRBV25-1	TRBJ1-5	once	-	TGTGCCAGCAGTGGCGGGACGGTTTTTAATCAGCCCCAGCATTTT	CASSGGTVFNQPQHF
TRBV20-1	TRBJ1-1	many	-	TGCAGTGCACGGGAAGATATGAACACTGAAGCTTTCTTT	CSAREDMNTEAFF